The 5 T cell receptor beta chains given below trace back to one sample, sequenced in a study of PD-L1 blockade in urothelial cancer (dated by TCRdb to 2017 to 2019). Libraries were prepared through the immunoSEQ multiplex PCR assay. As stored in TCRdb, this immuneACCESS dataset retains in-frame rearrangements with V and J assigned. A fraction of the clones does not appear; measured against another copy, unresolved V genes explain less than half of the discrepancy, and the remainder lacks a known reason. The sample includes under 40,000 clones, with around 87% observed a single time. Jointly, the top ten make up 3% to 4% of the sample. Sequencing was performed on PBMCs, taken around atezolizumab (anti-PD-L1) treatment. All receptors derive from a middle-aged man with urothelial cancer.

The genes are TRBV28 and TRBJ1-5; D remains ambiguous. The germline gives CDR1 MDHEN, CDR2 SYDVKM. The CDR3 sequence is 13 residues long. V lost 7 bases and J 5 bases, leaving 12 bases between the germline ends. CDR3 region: CASTSFPDQPQHF. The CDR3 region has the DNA TGTGCCAGCACCTCTTTCCCAGATCAGCCCCAGCATTTT.

The CDR3 reads CASSQAKGLAGAYEQYF. The CDR3 nucleotides are TGTGCCAGCAGCCAAGCCAAGGGACTAGCGGGGGCCTACGAGCAGTACTTC. V is TRBV14 and J is TRBJ2-7; 14 bases match TRBD2. After removal of 1 base from V and 2 bases from J, the junction contained 4 bases not matched to a gene. This CDR3 contains 17 residues. CDR1 is SGHDN, CDR2 FVKESK, per germline.

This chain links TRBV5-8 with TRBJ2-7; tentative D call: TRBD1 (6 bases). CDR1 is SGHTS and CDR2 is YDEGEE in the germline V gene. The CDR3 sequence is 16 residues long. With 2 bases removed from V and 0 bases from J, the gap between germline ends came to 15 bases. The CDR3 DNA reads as TGTGCCAGCAGCTTCGCAGGGGCCATCCACTCCTACGAGCAGTACTTC. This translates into CASSFAGAIHSYEQYF. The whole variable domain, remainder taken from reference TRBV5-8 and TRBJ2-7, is EAGVTQSPTHLIKTRGQQATLRCSPISGHTSVYWYQQALGLGLQFLLWYDEGEERNRGNFPPRFSGRQFPNYSSELNVNALELEDSALYLCASSFAGAIHSYEQYFGPGTRLTVT.

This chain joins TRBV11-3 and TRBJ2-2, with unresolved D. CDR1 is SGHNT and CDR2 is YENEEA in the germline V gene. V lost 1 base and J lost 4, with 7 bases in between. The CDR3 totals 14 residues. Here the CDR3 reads CASSLVSTTGELFF. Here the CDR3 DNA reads TGTGCCAGCAGCTTAGTATCTACCACCGGGGAGCTGTTTTTT.

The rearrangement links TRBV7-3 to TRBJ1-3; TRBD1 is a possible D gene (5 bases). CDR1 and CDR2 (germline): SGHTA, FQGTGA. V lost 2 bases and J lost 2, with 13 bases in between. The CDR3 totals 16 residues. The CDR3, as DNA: TGTGCCAGCAGCTTAGGCCCCCGGGGGACTGGAAACACCATATATTTT. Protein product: CASSLGPRGTGNTIYF.